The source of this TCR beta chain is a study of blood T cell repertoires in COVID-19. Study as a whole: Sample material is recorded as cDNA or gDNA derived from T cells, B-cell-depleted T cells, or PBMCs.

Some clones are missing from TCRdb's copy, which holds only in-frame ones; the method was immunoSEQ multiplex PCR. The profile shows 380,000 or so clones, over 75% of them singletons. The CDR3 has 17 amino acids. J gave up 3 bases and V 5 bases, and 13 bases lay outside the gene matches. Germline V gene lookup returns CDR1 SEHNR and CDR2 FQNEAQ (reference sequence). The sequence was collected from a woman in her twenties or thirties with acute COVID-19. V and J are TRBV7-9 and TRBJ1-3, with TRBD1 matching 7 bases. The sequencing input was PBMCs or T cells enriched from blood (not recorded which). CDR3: CASSNNWLGGSGNTIYF. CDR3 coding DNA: TGTGCCAGCAGCAACAACTGGTTAGGGGGCAGTGGAAACACCATATATTTT.